The entry below describes one TCR beta chain. Its specificity is not known. V was cut by 7 bases and J by 5 bases, with 17 bases left in between. CDR1 and CDR2 from the germline V gene are SNHLY and FYNNEI. CDR3 size: 15 residues. The data were taken from a study of OX40 agonist ivuxolimab in advanced cancers. Produced via immunoSEQ multiplex PCR; TCRdb's table is partial and in-frame only. The sample lists over 55,000 clones, more than 80% occurring once. Study-wide results and limits: Clonal expansion was among the lowest in partial responders at 0.1-3.0 mg/kg, especially CD8+.

Sequenced here: CD4+ or CD8+ T cells sorted from blood, sampled in a trial of the OX40 agonist ivuxolimab. The gene calls are TRBV2 and TRBJ2-2, with a tentative D call TRBD2 (5 bases). The receptor's source is an adult with an advanced solid tumor such as melanoma, head and neck, liver or kidney cancer. DNA for the CDR3: TGTGCCAGCACCTTTTACGCGTCGGGGACCGGGGAGCTGTTTTTT. Protein sequence: CASTFYASGTGELFF.